Listed below are T cell receptor beta chains from one sample, sequenced in a study of blood T cells in healthy people across ages. In TCRdb, the 5' RACE reads were re-called with MiXCR into one record per CDR3 protein. The data show roughly 930,000 distinct CDR3 sequences, roughly 43% seen once. Sequenced: blood. Receptors originate from a man between 25 and 39 years old in good health. CDR3s include the opening cysteine and the closing phenylalanine or tryptophan. D genes are given only for firm matches. Not every row has a clone size; where given, it reads once, few, many or a size class.

j_call v_call d_call clone_size cdr3_aa cdr3_nt
TRBJ2-1 TRBV20-1 TRBD2 - CSAAGLAGELTYNEQFF TGCAGTGCCGCGGGACTAGCGGGGGAACTTACCTACAATGAGCAGTTCTTC
TRBJ2-2 TRBV4-3 - - CASSQGSGPYTGELFF TGCGCCAGCAGCCAGGGTTCAGGACCTTACACCGGGGAGCTGTTTTTT
TRBJ1-2 TRBV10-3 - few CAISEARGLCGYTF TGTGCCATCAGTGAGGCCAGGGGCCTCTGTGGCTACACCTTC
TRBJ1-2 TRBV20-1 - - CSARDLGAGADGYTF TGCAGTGCTAGAGATCTGGGTGCAGGGGCGGATGGCTACACCTTC
TRBJ2-1 TRBV20-1 TRBD2 few CSASPGGSSYNEQFF TGCAGTGCTAGCCCGGGGGGGAGCTCCTACAATGAGCAGTTCTTC
TRBJ2-3 TRBV12-3/TRBV12-4 - - CASSLVGRTTARTDTQYF TGTGCCAGCAGTTTAGTAGGTCGCACCACGGCCCGCACAGATACGCAGTATTTT
TRBJ2-3 TRBV2 TRBD1 - CASSEGQGFNTQYF TGTGCCAGCAGTGAGGGACAGGGATTTAATACGCAGTATTTT
TRBJ2-7 TRBV27 - - CASSLFGASDEQYF TGTGCCAGCAGTTTATTCGGCGCATCCGACGAGCAGTACTTC
TRBJ2-3 TRBV11-2 - many CASSLEGGGGGTQYF TGTGCCAGCAGCTTAGAAGGGGGGGGCGGGGGTACGCAGTATTTT
TRBJ1-6 TRBV5-6 - - CASSLEADSSYNSPLHF TGTGCCAGCAGCTTGGAAGCAGATAGCTCCTATAATTCACCCCTCCACTTT
TRBJ2-5 TRBV7-2 - - CASSLLRGPETQYF TGTGCCAGCAGCCTTCTTAGGGGTCCGGAGACCCAGTACTTC
TRBJ2-1 TRBV6-2/TRBV6-3 TRBD1 - CASSLDRPPMLGYEQFF TGTGCCAGCAGTTTGGACAGGCCCCCAATGCTTGGTTATGAGCAGTTCTTC
TRBJ1-6 TRBV10-3 TRBD1 - CAISAGGPINSPLHF TGTGCCATCAGCGCAGGGGGCCCGATAAATTCACCCCTCCACTTT
TRBJ2-7 TRBV28 - - CASSPYEAGRHEQYF TGTGCCAGCAGTCCATATGAGGCGGGGAGGCACGAGCAGTACTTC
TRBJ2-7 TRBV20-1 - few CSARDRATPYEQYF TGCAGTGCTAGAGATAGGGCTACCCCCTACGAGCAGTACTTC
TRBJ2-4 TRBV7-2 - - CASSHRVEAAPQYF TGTGCCAGCAGCCACCGCGTGGAGGCAGCGCCTCAGTACTTC
TRBJ2-3 TRBV2 - - CASKGGSLTTDTQYF TGTGCCAGCAAGGGCGGTAGTTTAACCACAGATACGCAGTATTTT
TRBJ2-5 TRBV20-1 TRBD2 - CSARPGGWETQYF TGCAGTGCTAGACCGGGGGGGTGGGAGACCCAGTACTTC
TRBJ2-4 TRBV28 - once CASMRRAKNIQYF TGTGCCAGCATGAGGAGGGCCAAAAACATTCAGTACTTC
TRBJ2-7 TRBV20-1 TRBD2 - CSARESSGGSYEQYF TGCAGTGCTAGAGAAAGTAGCGGGGGTTCCTACGAGCAGTACTTC
TRBJ2-5 TRBV6-2/TRBV6-3 - - CASRVAGQETQYF TGTGCCAGCAGGGTTGCTGGTCAAGAGACCCAGTACTTC
TRBJ2-2 TRBV6-5 - - CASSYLDSYTGELFF TGTGCCAGCAGTTACCTGGACAGTTACACCGGGGAGCTGTTTTTT
TRBJ2-5 TRBV7-9 - few CASSLMGGSQETQYF TGTGCCAGCAGCTTAATGGGCGGATCCCAAGAGACCCAGTACTTC
TRBJ2-3 TRBV4-1 TRBD2 few CASSQGVASGTDTQYF TGCGCCAGCAGCCAGGGAGTGGCTAGCGGTACAGATACGCAGTATTTT
TRBJ2-1 TRBV30 TRBD2 - CASFSGGNEQFF TGTGCCTCCTTTAGCGGGGGCAATGAGCAGTTCTTC